This T cell receptor beta chain is drawn from a study of T cell responses to AZD1222 COVID-19 vaccine listed by TCRdb under 2021. Turning to the overall study: AZD1222 recipients whose second dose came at about 4 weeks and those whose second dose came at about 12 weeks were combined into one group, since spike-specific TCR depth and breadth did not differ between the two schedules. A total of approximately 230 trial participants underwent TCR sequencing, of whom nearly 210 received two doses of AZD1222 and around 26 received two doses of the MenACWY control vaccine. Trial participants were enrolled by age into 18-55, 56-69 and 70-plus year subgroups, with roughly 160, 29 and 62 TCR-sequenced participants respectively. Points the paper makes about the study in general: Participants were mostly white British, with more females than males. The authors suggested clonal diversity may have been underestimated. Reportedly, almost half of the unique spike-specific TCRs recognized epitopes lying outside the regions that are mutated in the B.1.351 and B.1.1.7 variants. Because no day 14 peak-response samples were available, the repertoires could be characterized only after the peak T cell response. The 56-69-year group was small, and its depth increase did not reach significance, likely because of low power. Vaccine-associated CD4 TCRs spanned the whole spike protein, with dominant responses in regions 160-218 and 743-854. Conclusions about previously exposed vaccinees were limited because only six AZD1222 recipients were SARS-CoV-2 seropositive at baseline. After two AZD1222 doses, spike-specific TCR breadth and depth were significantly higher than at day 0 and than in MenACWY recipients.

Taken with the paper, the label for time point translates to: baseline before first vaccination. Samples from vaccinated people were obtained from the UK trials COV001 and COV002, which included a single-blind randomized controlled phase 2/3 trial of AZD1222 (ChAdOx1 nCoV-19) in healthy adults. For TCRbeta chain sequencing, PBMC samples from trial participants were taken at day 0 and at day 28 after the second dose. The CDR3 regions of human TCRbeta chains were analyzed by immunosequencing. In the source study's methods: Repertoire TCRs were matched against a reference library of SARS-CoV-2-specific TCRs generated with the MIRA antigen-specificity platform. Breadth was defined as the fraction of unique TCRs that were SARS-CoV-2-associated. Depth was defined as the fraction of total T cells that were SARS-CoV-2-associated. Using the MIRA data, every spike-specific TCR was mapped to the spike region that the TCR reacted to and assigned to either a CD4 or a CD8 class. Log10-transformed breadth and depth values were compared by one-way ANOVA with Sidak's multiple comparisons tests. Imported from immuneACCESS, the table was reduced by TCRdb to in-frame sequences with V and J called. These copies leave out some clones; in studies compared against another copy, an unresolved V gene accounts for under half, and the cause of the remainder is not known. For V, J and clone size, that table is used; D and trimming come from the DNA. The sample contains 90,000 to 150,000 clones, roughly nine tenths of them found a single time. Roughly 2.3% of the sample goes to the ten largest clones.

This clone was detected only once. No antigen is known for it. Qualities for individual bases were not recorded, and no much larger clone is one base off. Compared with germline, V lacks 6 bases and J lacks 5 bases; bases without a gene match: 12. The CDR1 and CDR2 encoded by the germline V gene are SQVTM and ANQGSEA. Spanning cysteine to phenylalanine, the CDR3 consists of 14 amino acids. The only DNA kept is the CDR3, 42 bases in frame from the first base. This sample comprised peripheral blood, obtained on day 0 of AZD1222 vaccination. The V and J genes are TRBV29-1 and TRBJ2-5, with TRBD2 identical over 7 junction bases. The clonotype was recovered from an adult in good health. The sequenced DNA: TGCAGCGTGCCCCTGGGCGGGAGTAGTGAGACCCAGTACTTC. Translated, this gives CSVPLGGSSETQYF.